Given below is one T cell receptor beta chain in context. Repertoires were generated with immunoSEQ multiplex PCR, while TCRdb's copy carries only in-frame clones and drops some. The sample shows 150,000 to 200,000 clones, more than 85% of them seen only once. This specimen comes from a study of control samples from healthy donors and cancer patients. The CDR3 length is 16 residues. The germline V and J ends were trimmed by 5 bases and 0 bases, with 16 bases remaining between them. CDR1 is MNHEY and CDR2 is SMNVEV in the germline V gene (reference sequence). Specimen: blood. This clonotype originated in a woman in her twenties or thirties in good health. The J gene is TRBJ1-1, the V gene TRBV27; no clear D. CDR3 nucleotides: TGTGCCAGCAGTAGGACGGGGATTTCGATGAACACTGAAGCTTTCTTT. The encoded protein is CASSRTGISMNTEAFF.